This T cell receptor beta chain came from a study of T cell responses to AZD1222 COVID-19 vaccine. General observations from the study: Spike was spanned by vaccine-associated CD4 TCRs, with dominance at 160-218 and 743-854. Reports indicate that nearly half of spike-specific TCRs are directed at unmutated variant regions.

Germline-derived CDR1 and CDR2 are SGHRS and YFSETQ. V trimming: 4 bases; J trimming: 0 bases; junction bases outside the gene matches: 6. This CDR3 has 16 amino acids. Assay: immunoSEQ multiplex PCR; the TCRdb copy retains only in-frame clones and omits some. The sample includes fewer than 300,000 clones, just over 90% of them seen just once. With respect to this clone: Its cognate antigen is unknown.

The rearrangement uses TRBV5-1 and TRBJ2-1; the match to TRBD1 covers 8 bases. The TCR was taken from an adult in good health. The material was peripheral blood, obtained on day 0 of AZD1222 vaccination. The chain's CDR3 is CASSPQGVSSYNEQFF. The CDR3 DNA is TGCGCCAGCAGCCCACAGGGGGTGAGCTCCTACAATGAGCAGTTCTTC. Combining the CDR3 with reference TRBV5-1 and TRBJ2-1 gives the whole variable domain KAGVTQTPRYLIKTRGQQVTLSCSPISGHRSVSWYQQTPGQGLQFLFEYFSETQRNKGNFPGRFSGRQFSNSRSEMNVSTLELGDSALYLCASSPQGVSSYNEQFFGPGTRLTVL.